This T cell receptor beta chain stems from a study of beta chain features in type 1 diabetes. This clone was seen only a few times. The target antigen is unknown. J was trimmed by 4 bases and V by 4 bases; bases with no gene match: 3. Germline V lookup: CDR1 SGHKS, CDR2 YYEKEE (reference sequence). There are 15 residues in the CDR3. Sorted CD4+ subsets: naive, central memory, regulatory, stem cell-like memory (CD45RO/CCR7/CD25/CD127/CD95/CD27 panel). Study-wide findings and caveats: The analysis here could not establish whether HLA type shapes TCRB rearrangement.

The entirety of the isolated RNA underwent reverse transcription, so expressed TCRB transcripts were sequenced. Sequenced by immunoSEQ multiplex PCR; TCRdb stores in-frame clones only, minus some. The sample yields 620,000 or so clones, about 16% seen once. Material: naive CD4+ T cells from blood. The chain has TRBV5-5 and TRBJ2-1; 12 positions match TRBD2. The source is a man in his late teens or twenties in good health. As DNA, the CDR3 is TGTGCCAGCAGCCCGGGACTAGCGGGTTACAATGAGCAGTTCTTC. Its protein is CASSPGLAGYNEQFF.